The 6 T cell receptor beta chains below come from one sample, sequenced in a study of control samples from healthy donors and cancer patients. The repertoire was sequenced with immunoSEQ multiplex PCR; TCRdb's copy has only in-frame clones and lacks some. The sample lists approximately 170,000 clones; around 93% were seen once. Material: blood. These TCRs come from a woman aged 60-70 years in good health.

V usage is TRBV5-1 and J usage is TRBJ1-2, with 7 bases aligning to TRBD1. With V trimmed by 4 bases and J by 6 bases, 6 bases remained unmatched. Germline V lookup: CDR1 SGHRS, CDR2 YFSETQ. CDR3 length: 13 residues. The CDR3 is CASSLDRVHGYTF. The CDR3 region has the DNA TGCGCCAGCAGCCTTGACAGGGTACATGGCTACACCTTC.

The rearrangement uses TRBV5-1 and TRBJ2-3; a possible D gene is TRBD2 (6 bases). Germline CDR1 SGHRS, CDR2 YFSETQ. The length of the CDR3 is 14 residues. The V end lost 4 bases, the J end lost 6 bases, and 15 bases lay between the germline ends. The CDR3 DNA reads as TGCGCCAGCAGCGCGGGACCGAGTCAGGATACGCAGTATTTT. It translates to CASSAGPSQDTQYF.

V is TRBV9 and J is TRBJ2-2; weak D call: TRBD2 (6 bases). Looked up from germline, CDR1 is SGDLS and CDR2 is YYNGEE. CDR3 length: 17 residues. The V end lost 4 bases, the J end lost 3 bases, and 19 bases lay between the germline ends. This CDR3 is CASSSGGTGTYTGELFF. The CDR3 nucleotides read TGTGCCAGCAGCTCTGGGGGGACCGGGACCTACACCGGGGAGCTGTTTTTT.

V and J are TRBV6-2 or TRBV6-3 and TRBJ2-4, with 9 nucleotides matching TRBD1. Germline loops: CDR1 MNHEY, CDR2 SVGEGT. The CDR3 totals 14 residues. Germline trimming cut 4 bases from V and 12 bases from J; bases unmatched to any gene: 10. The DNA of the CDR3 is TGTGCCAGCAGTTTTGAAGGGACAGGGAAGCCTCAGTACTTC. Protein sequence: CASSFEGTGKPQYF.

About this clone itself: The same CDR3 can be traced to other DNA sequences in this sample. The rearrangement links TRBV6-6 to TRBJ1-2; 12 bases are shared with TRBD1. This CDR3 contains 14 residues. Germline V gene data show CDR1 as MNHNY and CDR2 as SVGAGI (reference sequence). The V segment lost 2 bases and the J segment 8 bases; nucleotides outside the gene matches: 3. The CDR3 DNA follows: TGTGCCAGCAGTTACCGGGACAGGGGGCGAGGCTACACCTTC. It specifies CASSYRDRGRGYTF.

This CDR3 reads CAWSGGNGNQPQHF. The DNA of the CDR3 is TGTGCCTGGAGTGGGGGGAATGGGAATCAGCCCCAGCATTTT. The J gene is TRBJ1-5, the V gene TRBV30; tentative D call: TRBD1 (5 bases). The CDR3 sequence is 14 residues long. Germline V gene sequence: CDR1 GTSNPN, CDR2 SVGIG (reference sequence). V lost 1 base and J 4 bases, leaving 11 bases between the germline ends.